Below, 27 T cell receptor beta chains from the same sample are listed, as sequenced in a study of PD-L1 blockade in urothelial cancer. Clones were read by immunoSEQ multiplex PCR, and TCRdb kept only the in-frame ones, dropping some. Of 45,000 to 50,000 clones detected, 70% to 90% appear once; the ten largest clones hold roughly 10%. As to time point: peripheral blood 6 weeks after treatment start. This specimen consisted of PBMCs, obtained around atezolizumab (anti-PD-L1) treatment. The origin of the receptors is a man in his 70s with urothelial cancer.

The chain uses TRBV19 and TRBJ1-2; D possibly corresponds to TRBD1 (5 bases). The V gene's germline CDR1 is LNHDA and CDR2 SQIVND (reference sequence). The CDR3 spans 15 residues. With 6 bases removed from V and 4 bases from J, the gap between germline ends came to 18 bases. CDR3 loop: CASSPQGAAAYGYTF. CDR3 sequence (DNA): TGTGCCAGTAGCCCCCAAGGGGCGGCTGCCTATGGCTACACCTTC.

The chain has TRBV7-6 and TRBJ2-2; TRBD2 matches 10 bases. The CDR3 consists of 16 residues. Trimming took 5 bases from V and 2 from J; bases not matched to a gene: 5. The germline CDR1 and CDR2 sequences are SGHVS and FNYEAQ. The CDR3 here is CASSQGLAANTGELFF. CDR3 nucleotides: TGTGCCAGCAGCCAAGGACTAGCGGCAAACACCGGGGAGCTGTTTTTT.

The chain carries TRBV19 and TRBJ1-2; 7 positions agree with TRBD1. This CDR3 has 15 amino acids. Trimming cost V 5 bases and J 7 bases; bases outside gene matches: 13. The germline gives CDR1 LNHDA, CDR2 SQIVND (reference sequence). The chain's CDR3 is CASSFRQGGLAGYTF. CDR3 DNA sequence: TGTGCCAGTAGTTTCCGACAGGGAGGATTGGCTGGCTACACCTTC.

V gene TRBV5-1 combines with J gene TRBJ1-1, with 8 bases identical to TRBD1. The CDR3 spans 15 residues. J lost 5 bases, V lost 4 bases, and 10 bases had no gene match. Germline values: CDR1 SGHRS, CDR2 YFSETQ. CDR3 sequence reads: CASSVTQGAGTEAFF. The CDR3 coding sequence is TGCGCCAGCAGCGTAACCCAGGGGGCGGGTACTGAAGCTTTCTTT.

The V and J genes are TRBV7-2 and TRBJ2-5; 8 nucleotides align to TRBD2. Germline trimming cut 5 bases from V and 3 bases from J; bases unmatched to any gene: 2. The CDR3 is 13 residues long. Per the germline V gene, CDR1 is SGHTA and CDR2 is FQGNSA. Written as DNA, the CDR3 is TGTGCCAGCAGCCGGGAGGGGGAAGAGACCCAGTACTTC. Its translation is CASSREGEETQYF.

In DNA form, the CDR3 reads TGTGCCTGGAGCAAGACAGGGGGTGACATTCAGTACTTC. Its protein product is CAWSKTGGDIQYF. The chain combines TRBV30 with TRBJ2-4; 9 nucleotides align to TRBD1. CDR3 length equals 13 residues. V lost 3 bases and J lost 8; bases outside the gene matches: 5. CDR1 and CDR2 (germline): GTSNPN, SVGIG (reference sequence).

CDR3 nucleotides: TGCAGCGTTGTAGTACAAGGACCCACTAGGGAGCAGTTCTTC. Translated: CSVVVQGPTREQFF. The chain couples TRBV29-1 to TRBJ2-1; weak D call: TRBD2 (5 bases). Trimming cost V 4 bases and J 10 bases, with 20 bases left between them. The CDR3 is 14 amino acids. From germline, CDR1 is SQVTM and CDR2 ANQGSEA.

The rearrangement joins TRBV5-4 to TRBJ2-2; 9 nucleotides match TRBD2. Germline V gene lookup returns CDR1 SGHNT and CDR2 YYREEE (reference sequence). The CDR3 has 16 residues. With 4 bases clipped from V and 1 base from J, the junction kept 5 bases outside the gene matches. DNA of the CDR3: TGTGCCAGCAGCCCTCGACTAGCGGAGAACACCGGGGAGCTGTTTTTT. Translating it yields CASSPRLAENTGELFF. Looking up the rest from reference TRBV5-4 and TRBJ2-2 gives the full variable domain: ETGVTQSPTHLIKTRGQQVTLRCSSQSGHNTVSWYQQALGQGPQFIFQYYREEENGRGNFPPRFSGLQFPNYSSELNVNALELDDSALYLCASSPRLAENTGELFFGEGSRLTVL.

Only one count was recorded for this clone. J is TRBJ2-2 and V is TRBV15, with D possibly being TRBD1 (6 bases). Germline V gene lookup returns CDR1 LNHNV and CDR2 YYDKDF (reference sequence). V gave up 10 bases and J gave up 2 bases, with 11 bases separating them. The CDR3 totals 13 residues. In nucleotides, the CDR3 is TGTGCCAACCAGGACAGTAACACCGGGGAGCTGTTTTTT. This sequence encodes CANQDSNTGELFF.

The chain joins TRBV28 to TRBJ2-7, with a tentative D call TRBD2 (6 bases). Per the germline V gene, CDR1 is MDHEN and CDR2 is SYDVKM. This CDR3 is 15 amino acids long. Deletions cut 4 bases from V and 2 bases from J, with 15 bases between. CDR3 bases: TGTGCCAGCAGTTCTCATGGGACTGCCACCTACGAGCAGTACTTC. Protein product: CASSSHGTATYEQYF.

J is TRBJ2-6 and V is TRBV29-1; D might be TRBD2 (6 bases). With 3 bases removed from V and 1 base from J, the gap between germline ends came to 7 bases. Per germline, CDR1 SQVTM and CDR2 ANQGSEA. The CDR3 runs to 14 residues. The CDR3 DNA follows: TGCAGCGTTGAGGAGGGGTCTGGGGCCAACGTCCTGACTTTC. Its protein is CSVEEGSGANVLTF.

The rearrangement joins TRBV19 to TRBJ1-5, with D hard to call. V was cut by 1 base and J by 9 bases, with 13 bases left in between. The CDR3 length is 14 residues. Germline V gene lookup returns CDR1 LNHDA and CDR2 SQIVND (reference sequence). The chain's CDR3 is CASSIVGGDGPQHF. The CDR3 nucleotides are TGTGCCAGTAGTATAGTCGGCGGTGATGGGCCCCAGCATTTT.

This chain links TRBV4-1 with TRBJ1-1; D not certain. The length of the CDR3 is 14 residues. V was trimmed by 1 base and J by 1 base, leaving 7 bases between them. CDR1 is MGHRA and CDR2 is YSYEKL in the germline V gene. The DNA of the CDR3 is TGCGCCAGCAGCCAAGGAGGCGAGAACACTGAAGCTTTCTTT. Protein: CASSQGGENTEAFF.

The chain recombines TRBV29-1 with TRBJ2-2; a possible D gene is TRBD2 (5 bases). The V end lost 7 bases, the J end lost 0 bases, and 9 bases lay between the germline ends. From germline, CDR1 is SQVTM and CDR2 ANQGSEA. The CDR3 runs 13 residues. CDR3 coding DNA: TGCAGCGCTAGCCAGTCGAACACCGGGGAGCTGTTTTTT. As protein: CSASQSNTGELFF.

The CDR3 sequence: CASNPGEHYGYTF. The CDR3 bases are TGTGCCAGCAACCCAGGGGAACACTATGGCTACACCTTC. V is TRBV9 and J is TRBJ1-2; possibly TRBD1 for D (6 bases). This CDR3 is built from 13 residues. Germline CDR1 is SGDLS and CDR2 is YYNGEE. Trimming stripped 6 bases from V and 3 bases from J, with 12 bases between.

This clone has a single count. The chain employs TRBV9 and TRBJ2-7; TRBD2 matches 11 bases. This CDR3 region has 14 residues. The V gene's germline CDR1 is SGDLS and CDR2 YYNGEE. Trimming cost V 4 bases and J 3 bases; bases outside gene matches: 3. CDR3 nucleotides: TGTGCCAGCAGCCCCCTAGCGGGAGGCTACGAGCAGTACTTC. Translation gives CASSPLAGGYEQYF.

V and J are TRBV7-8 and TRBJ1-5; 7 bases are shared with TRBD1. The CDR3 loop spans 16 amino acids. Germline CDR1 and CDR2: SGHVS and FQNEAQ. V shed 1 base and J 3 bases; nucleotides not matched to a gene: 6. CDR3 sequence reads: CASSLEARGFNQPQHF. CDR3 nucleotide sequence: TGTGCCAGCAGCTTAGAGGCCAGGGGGTTCAATCAGCCCCAGCATTTT.

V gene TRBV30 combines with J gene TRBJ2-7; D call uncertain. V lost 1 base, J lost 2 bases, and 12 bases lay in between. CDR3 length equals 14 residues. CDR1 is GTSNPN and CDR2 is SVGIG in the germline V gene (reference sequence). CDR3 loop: CAWSERLEPYEQYF. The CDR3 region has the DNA TGTGCCTGGAGTGAGAGACTGGAACCCTACGAGCAGTACTTC.

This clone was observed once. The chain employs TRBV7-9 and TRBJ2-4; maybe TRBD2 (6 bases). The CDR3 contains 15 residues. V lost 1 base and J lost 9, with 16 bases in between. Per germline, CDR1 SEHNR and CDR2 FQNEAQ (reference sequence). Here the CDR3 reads CASSLEAANGGIQYF. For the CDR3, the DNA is TGTGCCAGCAGCTTAGAGGCGGCGAACGGGGGCATTCAGTACTTC.

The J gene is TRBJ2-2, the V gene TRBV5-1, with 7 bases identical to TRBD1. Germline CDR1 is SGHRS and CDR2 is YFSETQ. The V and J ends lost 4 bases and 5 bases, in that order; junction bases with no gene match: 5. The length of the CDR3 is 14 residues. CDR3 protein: CASSRDSLTGELFF. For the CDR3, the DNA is TGCGCCAGCAGCAGGGACAGCTTAACCGGGGAGCTGTTTTTT.

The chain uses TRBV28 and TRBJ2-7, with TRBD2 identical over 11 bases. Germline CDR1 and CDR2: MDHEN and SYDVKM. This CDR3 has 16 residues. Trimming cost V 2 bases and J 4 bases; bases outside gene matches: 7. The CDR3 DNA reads TGTGCCAGCAGTTTACTAATAGCGGGAGGGCGGTACGAGCAGTACTTC. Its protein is CASSLLIAGGRYEQYF.

CDR3 DNA: TGTGCCAGCAGCCGCACGGGGAATCAGCCCCAGCATTTT. Its protein product is CASSRTGNQPQHF. The chain carries TRBV28 and TRBJ1-5, with D uncertain. Deletions cut 6 bases from V and 4 bases from J, with 10 bases between. This CDR3 spans 13 amino acids. CDR1 and CDR2 from the germline V gene are MDHEN and SYDVKM.

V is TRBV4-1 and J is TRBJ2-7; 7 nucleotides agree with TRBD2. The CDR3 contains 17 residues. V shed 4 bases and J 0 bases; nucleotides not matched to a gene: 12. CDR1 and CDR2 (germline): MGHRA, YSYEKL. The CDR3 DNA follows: TGCGCCAGCAGCCTCGAACAGGCGAGACTAGCCTCCTACGAGCAGTACTTC. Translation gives CASSLEQARLASYEQYF.

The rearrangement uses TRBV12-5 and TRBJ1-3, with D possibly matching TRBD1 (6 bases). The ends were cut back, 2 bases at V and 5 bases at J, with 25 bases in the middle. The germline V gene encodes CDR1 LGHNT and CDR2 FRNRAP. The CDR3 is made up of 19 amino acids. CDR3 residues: CASGLPRGAGGGRRNTIYF. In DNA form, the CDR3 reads TGTGCTAGTGGTTTGCCAAGGGGGGCGGGGGGAGGAAGAAGAAACACCATATATTTT.

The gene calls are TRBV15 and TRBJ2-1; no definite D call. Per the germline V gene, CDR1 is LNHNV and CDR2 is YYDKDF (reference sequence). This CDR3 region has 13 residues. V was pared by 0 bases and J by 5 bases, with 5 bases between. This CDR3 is CATSRDFDNEQFF. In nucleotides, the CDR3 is TGTGCCACCAGCAGAGATTTCGACAATGAGCAGTTCTTC.

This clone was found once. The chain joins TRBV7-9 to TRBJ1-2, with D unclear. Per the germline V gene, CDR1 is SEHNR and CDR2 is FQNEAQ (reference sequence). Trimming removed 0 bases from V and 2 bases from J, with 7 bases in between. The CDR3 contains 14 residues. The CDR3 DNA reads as TGTGCCAGCAGCTTAGCACAGCCAAACTATGGCTACACCTTC. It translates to CASSLAQPNYGYTF.

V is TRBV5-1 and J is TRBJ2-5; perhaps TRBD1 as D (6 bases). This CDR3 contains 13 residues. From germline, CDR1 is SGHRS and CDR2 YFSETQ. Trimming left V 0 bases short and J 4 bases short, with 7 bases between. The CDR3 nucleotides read TGCGCCAGCAGCTTGGGGGGGCGAGAGACCCAGTACTTC. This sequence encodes CASSLGGRETQYF. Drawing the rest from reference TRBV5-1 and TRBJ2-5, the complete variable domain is KAGVTQTPRYLIKTRGQQVTLSCSPISGHRSVSWYQQTPGQGLQFLFEYFSETQRNKGNFPGRFSGRQFSNSRSEMNVSTLELGDSALYLCASSLGGRETQYFGPGTRLLVL.